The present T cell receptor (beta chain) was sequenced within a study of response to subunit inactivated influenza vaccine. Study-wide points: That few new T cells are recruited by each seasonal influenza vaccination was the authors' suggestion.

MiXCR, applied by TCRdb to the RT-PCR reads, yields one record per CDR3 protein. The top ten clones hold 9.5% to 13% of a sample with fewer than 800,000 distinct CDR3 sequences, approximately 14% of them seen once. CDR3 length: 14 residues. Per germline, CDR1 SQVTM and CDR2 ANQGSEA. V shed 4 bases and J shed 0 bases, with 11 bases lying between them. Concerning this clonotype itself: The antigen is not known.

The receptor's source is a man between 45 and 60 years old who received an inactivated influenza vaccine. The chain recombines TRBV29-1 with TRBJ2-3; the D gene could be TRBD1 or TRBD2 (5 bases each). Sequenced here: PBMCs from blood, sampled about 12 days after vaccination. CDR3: CSVAQGESTDTQYF. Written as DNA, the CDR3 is TGCAGCGTTGCCCAGGGAGAAAGCACAGATACGCAGTATTTT.